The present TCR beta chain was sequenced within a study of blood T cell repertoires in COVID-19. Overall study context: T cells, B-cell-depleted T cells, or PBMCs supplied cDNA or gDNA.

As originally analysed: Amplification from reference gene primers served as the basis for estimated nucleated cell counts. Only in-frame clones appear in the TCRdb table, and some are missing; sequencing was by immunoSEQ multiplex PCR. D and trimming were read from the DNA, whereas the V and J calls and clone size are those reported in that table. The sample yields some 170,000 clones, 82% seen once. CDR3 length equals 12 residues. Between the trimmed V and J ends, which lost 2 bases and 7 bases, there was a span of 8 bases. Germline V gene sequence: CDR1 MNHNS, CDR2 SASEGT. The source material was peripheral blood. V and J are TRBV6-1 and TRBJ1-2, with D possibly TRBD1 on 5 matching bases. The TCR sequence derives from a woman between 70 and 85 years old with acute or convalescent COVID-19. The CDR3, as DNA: TGTGCCAGCAGTGAAATGGGGGGTGGCTACACCTTC. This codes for CASSEMGGGYTF.